The 9 T cell receptor beta chains listed next were all sequenced from one sample in a study of blood T cell repertoires in COVID-19. Measured with immunoSEQ multiplex PCR; TCRdb has only the in-frame clones, and not every one. The sample yields about 300,000 clones, 89% seen once. Sequenced material: peripheral blood. The origin of the receptors is a woman younger than 45 with COVID-19, enrolled during active disease.

This clone showed up just a few times. The rearrangement links TRBV4-1 to TRBJ1-2, with unresolved D. The CDR3 extends over 12 amino acids. V gave up 3 bases and J gave up 4 bases, with 6 bases separating them. Germline values: CDR1 MGHRA, CDR2 YSYEKL. CDR3 bases: TGCGCCAGCAGCCATCCGCGCTATGGCTACACCTTC. This translates into CASSHPRYGYTF.

This chain connects TRBV10-3 to TRBJ2-5; 8 nucleotides agree with TRBD2. Germline V CDR1 and CDR2: ENHRY, SYGVKD. With 7 bases clipped from V and 3 bases from J, the junction kept 4 bases outside the gene matches. The CDR3 is 13 amino acids. The CDR3 protein is CAINRGGEETQYF. As DNA, the CDR3 is TGTGCCATCAATCGGGGGGGTGAAGAGACCCAGTACTTC.

This chain connects TRBV10-1 to TRBJ2-3; 9 positions match TRBD2. Germline CDR1 reads WNHNN; CDR2 reads SYGVQD (reference sequence). Trimming took 5 bases from V and 2 from J; bases not matched to a gene: 5. The CDR3 is 15 amino acids. The CDR3 protein is CASSRPSGDTDTQYF. CDR3 nucleotide sequence: TGCGCCAGCAGTCGGCCTAGCGGGGACACAGATACGCAGTATTTT.

As to this clone: The same CDR3 is also encoded by other DNA sequences in this sample. The rearrangement joins TRBV7-2 to TRBJ2-3; D is perhaps TRBD2 (7 bases). Between the trimmed V and J ends, which lost 0 bases and 6 bases, there was a span of 13 bases. The CDR3 is 15 residues long. Germline V lookup: CDR1 SGHTA, CDR2 FQGNSA. CDR3 amino acids: CASSLAGGRVDTQYF. CDR3 sequence (DNA): TGTGCCAGCAGCTTAGCGGGGGGGCGGGTGGATACGCAGTATTTT.

The chain recombines TRBV5-5 with TRBJ2-7, with D unclear. Germline CDR1 SGHKS, CDR2 YYEKEE (reference sequence). This CDR3 has 15 residues. V lost 0 bases to trimming and J lost 3 bases, with 13 bases between them. The DNA of the CDR3 is TGTGCCAGCAGCTTGGCGCTTACAGCATTCTACGAGCAGTACTTC. Protein: CASSLALTAFYEQYF.

The rearrangement links TRBV24-1 to TRBJ1-3, with TRBD1 matching over 7 bases. V shed 4 bases and J 4 bases; nucleotides not matched to a gene: 12. This CDR3 region has 17 residues. CDR1 KGHDR and CDR2 SFDVKD come from the germline V gene. CDR3 DNA sequence: TGTGCCACCAGTGACTTTGACAGGGAATCTTCCGGAAACACCATATATTTT. Translating it yields CATSDFDRESSGNTIYF.

J is TRBJ1-1 and V is TRBV5-6, with TRBD1 as a possible D gene (5 bases). This CDR3 contains 16 residues. The V gene's germline CDR1 is SGHDT and CDR2 YYEEEE. V lost 4 bases and J 0 bases, leaving 16 bases between the germline ends. The CDR3, as DNA: TGTGCCAGCAGCCCCGGGACCGGGAGACTGAACACTGAAGCTTTCTTT. This translates into CASSPGTGRLNTEAFF.

J is TRBJ1-2 and V is TRBV5-4, with TRBD1 identical over 7 bases. V lost 4 bases to trimming and J lost 8 bases; unmatched junction nucleotides: 8. This CDR3 comprises 13 residues. In germline, CDR1 is SGHNT, CDR2 YYREEE (reference sequence). Written as DNA, the CDR3 is TGTGCCAGCAGCGTAGACAGGGTCGGGGGCTACACCTTC. Its translation is CASSVDRVGGYTF. Variable domain in full (rest from reference TRBV5-4 and TRBJ1-2): ETGVTQSPTHLIKTRGQQVTLRCSSQSGHNTVSWYQQALGQGPQFIFQYYREEENGRGNFPPRFSGLQFPNYSSELNVNALELDDSALYLCASSVDRVGGYTFGSGTRLTVV.

This chain uses TRBV7-9 with TRBJ1-1; a weak D match, TRBD1 (5 bases). Trimming stripped 1 base from V and 5 bases from J, with 11 bases between. The CDR3 has 14 residues. CDR1 and CDR2 (germline): SEHNR, FQNEAQ (reference sequence). The CDR3 protein is CASSLDPGGTEAFF. CDR3 DNA: TGTGCCAGCAGCTTAGACCCGGGGGGGACTGAAGCTTTCTTT.